These T cell receptor beta chains were read from a single sample in a study of beta chain features in type 1 diabetes. Measured with immunoSEQ multiplex PCR; TCRdb has only the in-frame clones, and not every one. Here the sample spans about 280,000 clones, 15% being singletons. The sample comprised naive CD4+ T cells from blood. These TCRs come from a man aged 18 to 35 with type 1 diabetes. Both conserved end residues are part of each CDR3. A D gene is named only where the DNA matches it firmly. The listing skips clone size in some rows; elsewhere it reads once, few, many or a size class.

v_call	d_call	cdr3_length	j_call	clone_size	cdr3_nt	cdr3_aa
TRBV28	-	16	TRBJ1-1	-	TGTGCCAGCAGTTTGAATAGGAGGTCAGGGGAACCTGAAGCTTTCTTT	CASSLNRRSGEPEAFF
TRBV29-1	TRBD2	15	TRBJ2-5	few	TGCAGCGTTAGGGCTAGCGGGGGGCTCCAAGAGACCCAGTACTTC	CSVRASGGLQETQYF
TRBV14	TRBD2	16	TRBJ2-1	few	TGTGCCAGCAGCTTTCACCCAGGCGGGAGTAACAATGAGCAGTTCTTC	CASSFHPGGSNNEQFF
TRBV5-1	-	17	TRBJ2-5	few	TGCGCCAGCAGCTTGGATCCCTCAGGGCGGAGAATCCAGACCCAGTACTTC	CASSLDPSGRRIQTQYF
TRBV15	-	17	TRBJ2-3	few	TGTGCCACCAGCAGAGATCTTGTATTAAATCTGAGAGCTACGCAGTATTTT	CATSRDLVLNLRATQYF
TRBV29-1	-	13	TRBJ1-2	few	TGCAGCGTGGGTCTGACAGGCACCTATGGCTACACCTTC	CSVGLTGTYGYTF
TRBV7-9	TRBD2	15	TRBJ2-5	few	TGTGCCAGCAGCGCGAGGGGAGGGGTCGAAGAGACCCAGTACTTC	CASSARGGVEETQYF
TRBV18	-	17	TRBJ2-1	-	TGTGCCAGCTCACCAATTCGGCAGGTGCTCTCCTACAATGAGCAGTTCTTC	CASSPIRQVLSYNEQFF
TRBV23-1	-	17	TRBJ1-3	-	TGCGCCAGCAGTCACGGTTCAGGAATTGGCTCTGGAAACACCATATATTTT	CASSHGSGIGSGNTIYF
TRBV28	TRBD1	14	TRBJ1-5	-	TGTGCCAGCAGTTACCCCCTAGGGGGCCAGCCCCAGCATTTT	CASSYPLGGQPQHF